The subject of this entry is one TCR beta chain. Its specificity is unknown. This entry is derived from a study of blood T cells in healthy people across ages. Overall study context: Template switching captured about one barcoded beta molecule per two T cells.

A second PCR of 7 to 11 cycles used a sample-barcoded 5' primer and a J-beta primer mix. One entry per CDR3 protein, called by TCRdb with MiXCR from the 5' RACE reads. The sample includes about 640,000 distinct CDR3 sequences, roughly three fifths of them seen just once. This CDR3 has 15 amino acids. V shed 0 bases and J 4 bases; nucleotides not matched to a gene: 3. The germline V gene has CDR1 DFQATT and CDR2 SNEGSKA (reference sequence). Regarding the study as a whole: While age rose, TCR beta diversity per million T cells dropped in a roughly linear way. Diversity figures derived from one million T cells were judged to underestimate the true value. More naive CD4+ cells and higher diversity marked long-lived donors relative to aged donors.

Source material: blood. The TCR was taken from a man aged 60 to 75 in good health. V and J are TRBV20-1 and TRBJ2-2, with 9 bases lining up with TRBD2. Written as DNA, the CDR3 is TGCAGTGCTAGAGACGCTAGCGGGGTCACCGGGGAGCTGTTTTTT. Residues: CSARDASGVTGELFF.